The 2 T cell receptor beta chains reported below all come from one sample, sequenced in a study of T cell changes during pregnancy in multiple sclerosis. Sequencing was performed with immunoSEQ multiplex PCR; in TCRdb, only in-frame clones are kept and a portion is missing. The sample has some 60,000 clones, 92% seen once. The specimen comprised peripheral blood, sampled in the first trimester of pregnancy. The receptors come from a female donor with multiple sclerosis, enrolled in a pregnancy study.

This chain connects TRBV7-9 to TRBJ1-4; 9 nucleotides agree with TRBD1. CDR3 length: 13 amino acids. V dropped 7 bases and J dropped 8; count of bases not matched to a gene: 5. CDR1 and CDR2 from the germline V gene are SEHNR and FQNEAQ (reference sequence). The CDR3 sequence: CASTYRGQEKLFF. In DNA, the CDR3 is TGTGCCAGCACTTACAGGGGGCAGGAAAAACTGTTTTTT.

This clone has a single count. V usage is TRBV5-1 and J usage is TRBJ2-3, with 9 bases aligning to TRBD2. The CDR3 sequence is 18 residues long. Germline trimming cut 5 bases from V and 1 base from J; bases unmatched to any gene: 14. Germline values: CDR1 SGHRS, CDR2 YFSETQ. CDR3 sequence reads: CASRRGGGGGGGTDTQYF. The CDR3 DNA reads TGCGCCAGCAGACGGGGCGGGGGGGGCGGCGGAGGCACAGATACGCAGTATTTT.